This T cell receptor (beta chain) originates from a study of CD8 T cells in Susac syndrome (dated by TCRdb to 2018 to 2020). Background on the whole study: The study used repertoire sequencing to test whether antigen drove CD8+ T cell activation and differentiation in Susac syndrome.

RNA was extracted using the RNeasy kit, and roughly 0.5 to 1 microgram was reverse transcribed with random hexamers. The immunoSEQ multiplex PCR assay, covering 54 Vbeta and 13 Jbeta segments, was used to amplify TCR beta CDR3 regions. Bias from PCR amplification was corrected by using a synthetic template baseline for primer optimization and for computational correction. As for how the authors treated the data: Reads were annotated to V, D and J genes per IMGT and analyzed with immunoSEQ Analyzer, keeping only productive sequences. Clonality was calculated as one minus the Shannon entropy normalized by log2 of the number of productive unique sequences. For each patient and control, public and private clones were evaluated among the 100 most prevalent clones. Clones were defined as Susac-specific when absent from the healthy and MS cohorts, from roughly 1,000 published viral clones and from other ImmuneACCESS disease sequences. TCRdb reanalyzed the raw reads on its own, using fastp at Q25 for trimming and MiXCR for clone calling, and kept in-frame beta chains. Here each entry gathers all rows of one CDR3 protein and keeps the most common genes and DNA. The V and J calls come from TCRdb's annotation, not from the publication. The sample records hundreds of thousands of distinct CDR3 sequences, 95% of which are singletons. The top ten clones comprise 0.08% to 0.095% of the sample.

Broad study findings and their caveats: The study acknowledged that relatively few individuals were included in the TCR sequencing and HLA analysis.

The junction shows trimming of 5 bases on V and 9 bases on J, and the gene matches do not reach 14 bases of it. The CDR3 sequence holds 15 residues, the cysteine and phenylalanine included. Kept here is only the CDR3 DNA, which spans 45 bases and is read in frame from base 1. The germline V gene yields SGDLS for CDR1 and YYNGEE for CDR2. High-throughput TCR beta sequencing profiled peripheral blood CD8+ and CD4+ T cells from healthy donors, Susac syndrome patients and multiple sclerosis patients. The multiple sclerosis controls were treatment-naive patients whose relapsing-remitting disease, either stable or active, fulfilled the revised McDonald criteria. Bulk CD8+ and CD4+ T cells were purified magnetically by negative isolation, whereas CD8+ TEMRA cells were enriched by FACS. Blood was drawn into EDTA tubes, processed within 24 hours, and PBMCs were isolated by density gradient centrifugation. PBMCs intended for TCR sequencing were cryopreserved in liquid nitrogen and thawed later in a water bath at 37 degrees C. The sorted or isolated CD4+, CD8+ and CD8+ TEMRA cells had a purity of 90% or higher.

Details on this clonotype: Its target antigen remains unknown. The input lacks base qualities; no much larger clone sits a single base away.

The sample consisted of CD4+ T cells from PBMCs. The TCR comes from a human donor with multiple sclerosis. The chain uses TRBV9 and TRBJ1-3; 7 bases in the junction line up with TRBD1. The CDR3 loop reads CASSDHRGTESTIYF. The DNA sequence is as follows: TGTGCCAGCAGTGACCACAGGGGAACGGAGAGCACCATATATTTT. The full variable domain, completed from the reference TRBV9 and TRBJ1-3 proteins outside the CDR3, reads DSGVTQTPKHLITATGQRVTLRCSPRSGDLSVYWYQQSLDQGLQFLIQYYNGEERAKGNILERFSAQQFPDLHSELNLSSLELGDSALYFCASSDHRGTESTIYFGEGSWLTVV.